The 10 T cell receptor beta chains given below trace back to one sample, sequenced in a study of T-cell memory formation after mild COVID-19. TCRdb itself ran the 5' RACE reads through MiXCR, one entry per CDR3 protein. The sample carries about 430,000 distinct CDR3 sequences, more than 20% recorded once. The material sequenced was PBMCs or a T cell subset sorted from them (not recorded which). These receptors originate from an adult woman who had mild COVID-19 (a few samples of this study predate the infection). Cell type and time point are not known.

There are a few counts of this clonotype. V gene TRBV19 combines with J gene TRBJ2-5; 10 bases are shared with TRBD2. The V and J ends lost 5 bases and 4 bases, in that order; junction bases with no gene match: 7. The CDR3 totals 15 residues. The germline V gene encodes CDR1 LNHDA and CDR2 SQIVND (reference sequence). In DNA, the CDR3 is TGTGCCAGTAGTCTGGTGGGGACTAGCGTAGAGACCCAGTACTTC. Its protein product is CASSLVGTSVETQYF.

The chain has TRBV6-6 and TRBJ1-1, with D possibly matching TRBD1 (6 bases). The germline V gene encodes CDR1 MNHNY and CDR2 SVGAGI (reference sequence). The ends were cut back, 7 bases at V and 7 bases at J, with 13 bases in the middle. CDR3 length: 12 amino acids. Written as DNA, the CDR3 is TGTGCCAGCATTCAGGGGTTCGGTGAAGCTTTCTTT. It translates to CASIQGFGEAFF.

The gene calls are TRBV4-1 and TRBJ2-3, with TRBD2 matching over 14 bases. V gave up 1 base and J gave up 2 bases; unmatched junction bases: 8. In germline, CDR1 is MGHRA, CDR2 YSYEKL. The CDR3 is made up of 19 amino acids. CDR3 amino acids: CASSQVRTSGGFLTDTQYF. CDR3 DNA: TGCGCCAGCAGCCAAGTGAGGACTAGCGGGGGGTTCCTCACAGATACGCAGTATTTT.

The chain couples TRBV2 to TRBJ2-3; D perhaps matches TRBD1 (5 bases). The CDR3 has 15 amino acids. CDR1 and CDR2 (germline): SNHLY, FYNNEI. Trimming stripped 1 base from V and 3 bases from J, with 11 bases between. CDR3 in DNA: TGTGCCAGCAGTGAAGGACAGATTCCTACAGATACGCAGTATTTT. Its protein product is CASSEGQIPTDTQYF. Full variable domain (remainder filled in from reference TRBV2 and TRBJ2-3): EPEVTQTPSHQVTQMGQEVILRCVPISNHLYFYWYRQILGQKVEFLVSFYNNEISEKSEIFDDQFSVERPDGSNFTLKIRSTKLEDSAMYFCASSEGQIPTDTQYFGPGTRLTVL.

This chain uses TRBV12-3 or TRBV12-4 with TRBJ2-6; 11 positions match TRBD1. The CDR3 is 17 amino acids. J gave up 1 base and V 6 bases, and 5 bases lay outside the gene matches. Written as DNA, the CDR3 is TGTGCCAGCAGCGCAGGACAGGGGGCGTCTGGGGCCAACGTCCTGACTTTC. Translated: CASSAGQGASGANVLTF.

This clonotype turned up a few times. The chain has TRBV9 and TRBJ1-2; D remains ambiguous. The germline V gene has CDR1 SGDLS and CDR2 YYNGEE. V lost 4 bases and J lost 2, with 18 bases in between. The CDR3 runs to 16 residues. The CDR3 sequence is CASSPPVESPNYGYTF. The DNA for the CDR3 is TGTGCCAGCAGCCCTCCTGTGGAGTCTCCGAACTATGGCTACACCTTC.

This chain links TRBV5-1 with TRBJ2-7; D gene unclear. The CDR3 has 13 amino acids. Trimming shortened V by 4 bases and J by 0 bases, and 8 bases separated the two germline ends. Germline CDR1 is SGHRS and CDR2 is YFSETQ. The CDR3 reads CASSPPYSYEQYF. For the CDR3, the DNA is TGCGCCAGCAGCCCACCCTACTCCTACGAGCAGTACTTC.

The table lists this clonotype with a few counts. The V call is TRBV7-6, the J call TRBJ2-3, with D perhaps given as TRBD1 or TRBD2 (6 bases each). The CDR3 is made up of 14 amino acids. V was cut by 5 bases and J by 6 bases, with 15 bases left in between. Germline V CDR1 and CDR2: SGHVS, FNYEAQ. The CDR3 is CASSLLSGGDTQYF. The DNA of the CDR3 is TGTGCCAGCAGCCTCCTCTCCGGGGGCGATACGCAGTATTTT.

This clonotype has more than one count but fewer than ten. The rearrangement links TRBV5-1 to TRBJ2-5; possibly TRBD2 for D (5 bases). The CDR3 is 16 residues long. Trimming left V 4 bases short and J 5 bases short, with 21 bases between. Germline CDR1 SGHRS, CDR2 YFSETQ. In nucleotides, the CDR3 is TGCGCCAGCAGCGTGGGAATAAAGCGGTCCGGGGAGACCCAGTACTTC. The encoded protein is CASSVGIKRSGETQYF.

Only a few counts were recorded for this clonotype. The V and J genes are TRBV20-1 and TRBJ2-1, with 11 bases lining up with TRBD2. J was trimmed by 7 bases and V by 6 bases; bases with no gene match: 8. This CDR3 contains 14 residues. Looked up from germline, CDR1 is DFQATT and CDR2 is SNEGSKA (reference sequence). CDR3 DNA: TGCAGTGCCATAGCGGGGGGGCCGAAAAATGAGCAGTTCTTC. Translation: CSAIAGGPKNEQFF.